The next 8 T cell receptor beta chains were all read from a single sample in a study of T cell responses to AZD1222 COVID-19 vaccine. Sequencing used immunoSEQ multiplex PCR; TCRdb keeps in-frame clones, though not all of them. Seen here are over 100,000 clones, roughly 87% observed once, and the top ten hold 5% to 5.5%. The sequences come from peripheral blood, collected on day 0 of AZD1222 vaccination. The receptors originated from an adult in good health.

The chain links TRBV2 to TRBJ1-1; D unresolved. CDR3 length: 15 amino acids. Germline CDR1 SNHLY, CDR2 FYNNEI. V lost 0 bases, J lost 4 bases, and 12 bases lay in between. The CDR3, as DNA: TGTGCCAGCAGTGAAGCGCTTCGTGGCGGCACTGAAGCTTTCTTT. This translates into CASSEALRGGTEAFF.

The rearrangement joins TRBV28 to TRBJ1-5; unclear D gene. With 1 base removed from V and 6 bases from J, the gap between germline ends came to 4 bases. Per germline, CDR1 MDHEN and CDR2 SYDVKM. CDR3 length: 12 amino acids. Here the CDR3 reads CASSLSAQPQHF. Here the CDR3 DNA reads TGTGCCAGCAGTTTATCTGCTCAGCCCCAGCATTTT.

This clone was seen more than once but under ten times. This chain links TRBV5-1 with TRBJ1-2; D is unclear. V was pared by 1 base and J by 7 bases, with 11 bases between. The CDR3 runs to 13 residues. The germline gives CDR1 SGHRS, CDR2 YFSETQ. The CDR3 DNA sequence: TGCGCCAGCAGCTTGCCGGGGTGGGGTGGCTACACCTTC. Amino acids: CASSLPGWGGYTF.

The J gene is TRBJ1-2, the V gene TRBV28; D remains ambiguous. CDR3 size: 11 residues. The V end was cut by 2 bases, the J end by 6 bases, with 4 bases between. Germline CDR1 is MDHEN and CDR2 is SYDVKM. In DNA form, the CDR3 reads TGTGCCAGCAGTTTACAGGATGGCTACACCTTC. As protein: CASSLQDGYTF.

This clone has only one observation. V is TRBV6-2 or TRBV6-3 and J is TRBJ2-3; 7 bases agree with TRBD2. CDR3 size: 13 residues. Trimming removed 6 bases from V and 10 bases from J; junction bases left unmatched: 10. Per germline, CDR1 MNHEY and CDR2 SVGEGT. CDR3 bases: TGTGCCAGCAGCCTTGCCGAAGGGAGGGCGCAGTATTTT. It codes for CASSLAEGRAQYF.

The chain joins TRBV7-9 to TRBJ1-4; 10 bases are shared with TRBD1. The CDR3 totals 14 residues. V lost 4 bases to trimming and J lost 6 bases; unmatched junction nucleotides: 2. Germline V gene sequence: CDR1 SEHNR, CDR2 FQNEAQ (reference sequence). CDR3 nucleotide sequence: TGTGCCAGCAGCTCCGGGACAGGGGATGAAAAACTGTTTTTT. Protein product: CASSSGTGDEKLFF.

This chain joins TRBV6-5 and TRBJ1-3, with D tentatively TRBD1 (5 bases). V lost 2 bases, J lost 5 bases, and 10 bases lay in between. Per germline, CDR1 MNHEY and CDR2 SVGAGI. The CDR3 has 14 amino acids. This chain's CDR3 is CASSYAGTRNTIYF. The CDR3 DNA follows: TGTGCCAGCAGTTACGCAGGGACGAGAAACACCATATATTTT.

In this sample, this clone turned up a few times. V gene TRBV2 combines with J gene TRBJ2-7; TRBD2 matches at 9 bases. Trimming at V came to 5 bases and at J to 0 bases, leaving 8 bases not matched to a gene. Germline V lookup: CDR1 SNHLY, CDR2 FYNNEI. The CDR3 sequence is 16 residues long. The CDR3 DNA sequence: TGTGCCAGCAGTCGCCCTAGCGGGACCAGCTCCTACGAGCAGTACTTC. It specifies CASSRPSGTSSYEQYF.